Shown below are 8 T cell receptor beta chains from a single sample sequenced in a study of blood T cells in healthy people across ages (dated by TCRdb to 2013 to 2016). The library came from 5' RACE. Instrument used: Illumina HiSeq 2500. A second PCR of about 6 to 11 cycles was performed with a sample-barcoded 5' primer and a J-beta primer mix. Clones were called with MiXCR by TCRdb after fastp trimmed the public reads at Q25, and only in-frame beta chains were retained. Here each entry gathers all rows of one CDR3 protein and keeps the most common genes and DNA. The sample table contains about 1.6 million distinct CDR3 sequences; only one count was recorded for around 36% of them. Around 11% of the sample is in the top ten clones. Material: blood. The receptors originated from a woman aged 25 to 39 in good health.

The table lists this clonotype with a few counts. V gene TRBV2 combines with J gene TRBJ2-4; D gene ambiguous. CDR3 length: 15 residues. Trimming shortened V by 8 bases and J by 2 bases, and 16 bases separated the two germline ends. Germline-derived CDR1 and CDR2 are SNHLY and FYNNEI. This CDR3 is CASGMGFASKNIQYF. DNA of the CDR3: TGTGCCAGCGGGATGGGCTTTGCGTCCAAAAACATTCAGTACTTC.

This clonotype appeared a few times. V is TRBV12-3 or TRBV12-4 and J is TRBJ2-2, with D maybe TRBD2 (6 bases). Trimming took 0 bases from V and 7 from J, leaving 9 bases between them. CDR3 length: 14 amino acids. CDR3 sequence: CASSLARGGGELFF. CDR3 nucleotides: TGTGCCAGCAGTTTAGCGCGGGGAGGCGGGGAGCTGTTTTTT.

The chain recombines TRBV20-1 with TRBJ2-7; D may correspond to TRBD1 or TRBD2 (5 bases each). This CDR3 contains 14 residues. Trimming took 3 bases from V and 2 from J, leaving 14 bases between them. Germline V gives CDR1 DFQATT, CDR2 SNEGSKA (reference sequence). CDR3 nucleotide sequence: TGCAGTGCTAGGTTCGGGGACGTCGCCTACGAGCAGTACTTC. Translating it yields CSARFGDVAYEQYF.

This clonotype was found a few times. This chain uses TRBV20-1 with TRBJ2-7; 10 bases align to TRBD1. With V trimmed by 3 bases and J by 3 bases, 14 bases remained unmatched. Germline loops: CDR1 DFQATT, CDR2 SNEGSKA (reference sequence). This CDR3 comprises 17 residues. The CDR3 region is CSASGRSAGQGIYEQYF. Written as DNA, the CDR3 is TGCAGTGCTAGTGGACGATCGGCGGGACAGGGGATCTACGAGCAGTACTTC.

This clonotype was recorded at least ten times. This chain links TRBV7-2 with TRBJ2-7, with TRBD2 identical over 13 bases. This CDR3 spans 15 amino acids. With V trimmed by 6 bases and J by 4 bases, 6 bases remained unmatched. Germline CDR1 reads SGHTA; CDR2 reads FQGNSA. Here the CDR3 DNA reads TGTGCCAGCAGTTGGACTAGCGGGGGTACTTACGAGCAGTACTTC. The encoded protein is CASSWTSGGTYEQYF.

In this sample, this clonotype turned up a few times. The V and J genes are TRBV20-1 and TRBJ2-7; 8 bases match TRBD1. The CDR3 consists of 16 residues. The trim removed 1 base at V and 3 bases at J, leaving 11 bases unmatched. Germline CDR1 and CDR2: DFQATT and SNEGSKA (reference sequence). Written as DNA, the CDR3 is TGCAGTGCTAGAGCCTTGGAGGGACAGGCATACTACGAGCAGTACTTC. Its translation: CSARALEGQAYYEQYF.

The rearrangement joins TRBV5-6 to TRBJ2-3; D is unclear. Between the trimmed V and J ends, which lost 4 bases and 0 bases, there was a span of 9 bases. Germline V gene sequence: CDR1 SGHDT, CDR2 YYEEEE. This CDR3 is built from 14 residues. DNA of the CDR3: TGTGCCAGCAGCCTCGTCGACAGCACAGATACGCAGTATTTT. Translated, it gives CASSLVDSTDTQYF.

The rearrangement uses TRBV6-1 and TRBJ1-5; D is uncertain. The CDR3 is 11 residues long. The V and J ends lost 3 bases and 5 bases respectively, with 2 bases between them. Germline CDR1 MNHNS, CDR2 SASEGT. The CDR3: CASSEYQPQHF. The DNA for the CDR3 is TGTGCCAGCAGTGAGTATCAGCCCCAGCATTTT.